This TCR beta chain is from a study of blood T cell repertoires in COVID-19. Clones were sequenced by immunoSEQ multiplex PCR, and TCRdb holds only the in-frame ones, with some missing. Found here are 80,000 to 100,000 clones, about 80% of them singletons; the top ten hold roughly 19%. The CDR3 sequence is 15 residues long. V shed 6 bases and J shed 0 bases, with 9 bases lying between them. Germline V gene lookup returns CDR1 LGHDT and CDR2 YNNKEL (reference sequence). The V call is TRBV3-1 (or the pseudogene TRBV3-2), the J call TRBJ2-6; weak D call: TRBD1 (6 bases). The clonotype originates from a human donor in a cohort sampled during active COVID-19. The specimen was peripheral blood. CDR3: CASSRRGSGANVLTF. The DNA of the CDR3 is TGTGCCAGCAGTCGCAGGGGCTCTGGGGCCAACGTCCTGACTTTC.